What follows is one TCR beta chain and its context. The antigen remains unidentified. The data belong to a study of T cells in localized non-small cell lung cancer. Whole-study results and caveats: Blood T cell density predicted longer survival; adjacent-lung clonality, shorter.

Germline assignment: CDR1 SEHNR and CDR2 FQNEAQ (reference sequence). V was cut by 2 bases and J by 1 base, with 8 bases left in between. This CDR3 region has 14 residues. Repertoires were generated with immunoSEQ multiplex PCR, while TCRdb's copy carries only in-frame clones and drops some. The sample records tens of thousands of clones, more than 70% being singletons. This TCR came from an older female donor with stage I lung adenocarcinoma. The material sequenced was peripheral blood, taken before any cancer treatment. V gene TRBV7-9 combines with J gene TRBJ1-2; D is unclear. CDR3 loop: CASSLQTVNYGYTF. The DNA for the CDR3 is TGTGCCAGCAGCTTACAGACCGTTAACTATGGCTACACCTTC.